The clone carrying this TCR beta chain appeared many times. Its antigen remains unknown. This CDR3 region has 16 residues. V shed 6 bases, J shed 10 bases, and the junction held 13 bases outside the gene matches. The germline V gene has CDR1 MDHEN and CDR2 SYDVKM. These data are taken from a study of T cells after yellow fever vaccination. TCRdb ran MiXCR on the 5' RACE reads and lists one entry per CDR3 protein. The sample includes around 67,000 distinct CDR3 sequences, around 6.5% of them seen just once. Study-level points and caveats: Weaker overall was a secondary response that nonetheless peaked faster, on day 5 versus 15. CD4 and CD8 compartments shared a small share of clonotypes. In post-booster samples, most primary-vaccination clones reappeared (approximately 97% CD4, 88% CD8).

Here the sequenced sample was CD8+ T cells sorted from PBMCs, taken around 5 days after the first yellow fever vaccination. The source of this sequence is a man younger than 35 who received the YFV17D yellow fever vaccine. This sequence joins TRBV28 and TRBJ1-6; 9 bases fit TRBD1. The CDR3 DNA reads TGTGCCAGCAGGCGACCGGGACAGGGCTATTACTCACCCCTCCACTTT. Translating gives CASRRPGQGYYSPLHF.